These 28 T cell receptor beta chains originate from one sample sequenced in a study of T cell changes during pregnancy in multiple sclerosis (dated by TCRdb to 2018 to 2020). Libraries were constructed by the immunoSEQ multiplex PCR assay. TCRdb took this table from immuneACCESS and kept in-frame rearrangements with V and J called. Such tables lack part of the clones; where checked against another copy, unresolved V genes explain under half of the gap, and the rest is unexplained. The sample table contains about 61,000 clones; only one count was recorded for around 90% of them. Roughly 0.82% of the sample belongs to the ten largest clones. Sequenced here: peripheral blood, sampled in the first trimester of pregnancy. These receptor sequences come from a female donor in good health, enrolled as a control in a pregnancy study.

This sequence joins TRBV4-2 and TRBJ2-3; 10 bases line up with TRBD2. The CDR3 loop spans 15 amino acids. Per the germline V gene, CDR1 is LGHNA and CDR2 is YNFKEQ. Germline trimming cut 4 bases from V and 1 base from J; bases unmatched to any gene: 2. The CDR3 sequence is CASSLTSGRTDTQYF. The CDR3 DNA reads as TGTGCCAGCAGCCTGACTAGCGGGCGCACAGATACGCAGTATTTT.

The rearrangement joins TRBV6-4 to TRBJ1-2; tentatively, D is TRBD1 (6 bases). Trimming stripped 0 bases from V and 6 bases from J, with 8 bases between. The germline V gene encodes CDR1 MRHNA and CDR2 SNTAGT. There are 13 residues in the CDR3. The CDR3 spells CASSDSAGDGYTF. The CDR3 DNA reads TGTGCCAGCAGTGACTCGGCAGGGGATGGCTACACCTTC.

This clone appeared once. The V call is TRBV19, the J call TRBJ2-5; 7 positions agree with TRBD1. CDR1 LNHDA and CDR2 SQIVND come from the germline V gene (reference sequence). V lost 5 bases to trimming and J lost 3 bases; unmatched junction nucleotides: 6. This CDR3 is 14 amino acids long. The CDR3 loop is CASSVQGVEETQYF. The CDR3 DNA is TGTGCCAGTAGTGTTCAGGGGGTTGAAGAGACCCAGTACTTC.

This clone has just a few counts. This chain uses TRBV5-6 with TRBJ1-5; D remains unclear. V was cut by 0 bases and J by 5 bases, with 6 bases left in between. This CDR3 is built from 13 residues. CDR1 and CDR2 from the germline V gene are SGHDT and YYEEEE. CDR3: CASSLGGDQPQHF. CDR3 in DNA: TGTGCCAGCAGCTTGGGGGGAGATCAGCCCCAGCATTTT.

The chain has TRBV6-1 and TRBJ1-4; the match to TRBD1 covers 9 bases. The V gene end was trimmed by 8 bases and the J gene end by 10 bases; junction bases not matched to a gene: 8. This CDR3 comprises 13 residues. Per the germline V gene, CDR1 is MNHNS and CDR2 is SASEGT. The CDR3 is CASDRGNEGKLFF. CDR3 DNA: TGTGCCAGCGACAGGGGGAACGAAGGAAAACTGTTTTTT.

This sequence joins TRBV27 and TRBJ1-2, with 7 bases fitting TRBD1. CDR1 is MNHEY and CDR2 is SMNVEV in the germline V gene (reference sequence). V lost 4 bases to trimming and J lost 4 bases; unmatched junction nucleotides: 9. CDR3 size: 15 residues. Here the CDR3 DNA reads TGTGCCAGCAGTTCCAACTGGGACAGCCCCTATGGCTACACCTTC. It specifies CASSSNWDSPYGYTF.

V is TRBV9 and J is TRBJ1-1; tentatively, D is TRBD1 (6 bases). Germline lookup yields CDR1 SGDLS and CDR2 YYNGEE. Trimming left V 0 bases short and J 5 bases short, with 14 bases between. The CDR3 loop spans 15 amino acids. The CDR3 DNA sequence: TGTGCCAGCAGCGTAGCGGGGGGGGGCATGACTGAAGCTTTCTTT. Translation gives CASSVAGGGMTEAFF.

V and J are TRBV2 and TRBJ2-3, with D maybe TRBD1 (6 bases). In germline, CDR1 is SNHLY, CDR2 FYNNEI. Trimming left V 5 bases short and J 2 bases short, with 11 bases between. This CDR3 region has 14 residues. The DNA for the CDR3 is TGTGCCAGCAGTCAACAGGGCGACACAGATACGCAGTATTTT. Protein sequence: CASSQQGDTDTQYF. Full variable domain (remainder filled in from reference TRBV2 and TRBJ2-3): EPEVTQTPSHQVTQMGQEVILRCVPISNHLYFYWYRQILGQKVEFLVSFYNNEISEKSEIFDDQFSVERPDGSNFTLKIRSTKLEDSAMYFCASSQQGDTDTQYFGPGTRLTVL.

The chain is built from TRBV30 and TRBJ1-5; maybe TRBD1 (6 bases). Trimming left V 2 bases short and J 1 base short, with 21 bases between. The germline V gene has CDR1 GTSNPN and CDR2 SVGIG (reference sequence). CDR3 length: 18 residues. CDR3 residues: CAWSWGHRVPGSNQPQHF. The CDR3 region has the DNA TGTGCCTGGAGTTGGGGCCACAGGGTGCCAGGAAGCAATCAGCCCCAGCATTTT.

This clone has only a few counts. The CDR3 protein is CASSLTPFVNTEAFF. Here the CDR3 DNA reads TGTGCCAGCAGCCTAACTCCTTTTGTGAACACTGAAGCTTTCTTT. The gene calls are TRBV6-5 and TRBJ1-1; no clear D. CDR1 is MNHEY, CDR2 SVGAGI, per germline. This CDR3 contains 15 residues. Trimming shortened V by 6 bases and J by 0 bases, and 14 bases separated the two germline ends.

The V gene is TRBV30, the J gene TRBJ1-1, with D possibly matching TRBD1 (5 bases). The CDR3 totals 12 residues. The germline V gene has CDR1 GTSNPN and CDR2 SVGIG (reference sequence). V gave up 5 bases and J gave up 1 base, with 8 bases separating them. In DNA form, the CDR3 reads TGTGCCTGGGGCAGGGAGAACACTGAAGCTTTCTTT. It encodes CAWGRENTEAFF.

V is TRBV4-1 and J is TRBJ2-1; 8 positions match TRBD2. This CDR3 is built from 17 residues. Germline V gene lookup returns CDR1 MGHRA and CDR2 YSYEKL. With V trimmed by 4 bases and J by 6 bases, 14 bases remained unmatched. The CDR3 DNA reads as TGCGCCAGCAGCCCCTCCCTGGGAGCGGGGGAAGGCAATGAGCAGTTCTTC. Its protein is CASSPSLGAGEGNEQFF.

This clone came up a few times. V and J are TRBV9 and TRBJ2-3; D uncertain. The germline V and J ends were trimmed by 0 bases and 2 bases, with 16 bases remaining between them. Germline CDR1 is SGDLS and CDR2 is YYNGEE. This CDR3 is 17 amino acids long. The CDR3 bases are TGTGCCAGCAGCGTAGTAAGGCAGGCACTTGCCACAGATACGCAGTATTTT. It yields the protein CASSVVRQALATDTQYF. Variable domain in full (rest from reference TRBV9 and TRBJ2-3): DSGVTQTPKHLITATGQRVTLRCSPRSGDLSVYWYQQSLDQGLQFLIQYYNGEERAKGNILERFSAQQFPDLHSELNLSSLELGDSALYFCASSVVRQALATDTQYFGPGTRLTVL.

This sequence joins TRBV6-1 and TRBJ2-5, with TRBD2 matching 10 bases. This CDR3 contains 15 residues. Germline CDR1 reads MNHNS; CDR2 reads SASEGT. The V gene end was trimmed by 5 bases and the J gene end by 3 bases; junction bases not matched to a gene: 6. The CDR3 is CASSRAGGLEETQYF. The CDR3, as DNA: TGTGCCAGCAGTCGAGCGGGGGGGCTAGAAGAGACCCAGTACTTC.

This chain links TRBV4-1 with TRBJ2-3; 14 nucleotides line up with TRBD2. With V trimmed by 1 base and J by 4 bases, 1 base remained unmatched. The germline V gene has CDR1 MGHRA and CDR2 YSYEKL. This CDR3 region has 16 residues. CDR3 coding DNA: TGCGCCAGCAGCCAAGGACTAGCGGGGGGGCCAGATACGCAGTATTTT. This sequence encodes CASSQGLAGGPDTQYF.

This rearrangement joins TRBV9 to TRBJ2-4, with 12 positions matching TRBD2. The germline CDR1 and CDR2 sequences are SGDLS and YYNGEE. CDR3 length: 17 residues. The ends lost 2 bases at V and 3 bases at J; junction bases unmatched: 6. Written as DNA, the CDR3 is TGTGCCAGCAGCGTCTCGACTAGCGGGGGTTTCAAAAACATTCAGTACTTC. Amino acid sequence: CASSVSTSGGFKNIQYF.

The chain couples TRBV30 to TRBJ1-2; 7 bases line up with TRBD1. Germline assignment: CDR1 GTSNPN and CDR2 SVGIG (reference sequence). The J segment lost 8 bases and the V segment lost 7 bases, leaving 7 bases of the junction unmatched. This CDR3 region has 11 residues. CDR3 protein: CAYTGARGYTF. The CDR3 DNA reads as TGTGCCTATACAGGGGCTCGGGGCTACACCTTC.

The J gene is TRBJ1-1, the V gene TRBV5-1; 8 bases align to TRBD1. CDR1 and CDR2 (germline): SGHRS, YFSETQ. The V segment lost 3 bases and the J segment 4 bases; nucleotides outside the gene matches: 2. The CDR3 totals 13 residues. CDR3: CASSSGTGTEAFF. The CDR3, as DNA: TGCGCCAGCAGCTCAGGGACAGGCACTGAAGCTTTCTTT.

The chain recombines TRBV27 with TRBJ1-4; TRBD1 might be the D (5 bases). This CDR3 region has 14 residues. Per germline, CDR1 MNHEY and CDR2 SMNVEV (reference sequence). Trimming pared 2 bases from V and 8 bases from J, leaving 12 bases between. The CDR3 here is CASSLGQGREKLFF. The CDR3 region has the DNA TGTGCCAGCAGTTTAGGTCAGGGAAGGGAAAAACTGTTTTTT.

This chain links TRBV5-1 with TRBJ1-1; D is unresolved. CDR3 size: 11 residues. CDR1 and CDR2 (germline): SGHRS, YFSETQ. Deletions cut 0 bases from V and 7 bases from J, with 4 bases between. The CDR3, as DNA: TGCGCCAGCAGCTTGGACAGTGAAGCTTTCTTT. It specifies CASSLDSEAFF.

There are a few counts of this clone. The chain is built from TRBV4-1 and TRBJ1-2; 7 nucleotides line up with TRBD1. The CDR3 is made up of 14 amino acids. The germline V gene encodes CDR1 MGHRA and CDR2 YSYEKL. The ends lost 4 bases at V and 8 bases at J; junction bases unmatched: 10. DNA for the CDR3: TGCGCCAGCAGCCCATTGGGGGACAGAAGAGGCTACACCTTC. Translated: CASSPLGDRRGYTF.

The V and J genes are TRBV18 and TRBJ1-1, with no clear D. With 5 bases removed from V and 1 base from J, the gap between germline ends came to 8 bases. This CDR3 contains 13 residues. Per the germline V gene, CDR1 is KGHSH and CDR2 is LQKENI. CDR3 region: CASSGEANTEAFF. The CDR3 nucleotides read TGTGCCAGCTCAGGGGAGGCGAACACTGAAGCTTTCTTT.

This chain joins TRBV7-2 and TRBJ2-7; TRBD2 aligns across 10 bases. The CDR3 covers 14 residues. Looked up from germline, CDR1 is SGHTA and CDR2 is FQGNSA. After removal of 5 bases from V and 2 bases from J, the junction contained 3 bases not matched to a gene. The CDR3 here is CASSRTSGAYEQYF. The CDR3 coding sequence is TGTGCCAGCAGCCGGACTAGCGGAGCCTACGAGCAGTACTTC. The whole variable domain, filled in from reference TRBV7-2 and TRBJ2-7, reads GAGVSQSPSNKVTEKGKDVELRCDPISGHTALYWYRQSLGQGLEFLIYFQGNSAPDKSGLPSDRFSAERTGGSVSTLTIQRTQQEDSAVYLCASSRTSGAYEQYFGPGTRLTVT.

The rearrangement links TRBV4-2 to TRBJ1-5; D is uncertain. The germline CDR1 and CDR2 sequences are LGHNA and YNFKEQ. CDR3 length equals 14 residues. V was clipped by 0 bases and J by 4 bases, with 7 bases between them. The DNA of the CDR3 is TGTGCCAGCAGCCAAGAACTAGAGAATCAGCCCCAGCATTTT. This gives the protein CASSQELENQPQHF.

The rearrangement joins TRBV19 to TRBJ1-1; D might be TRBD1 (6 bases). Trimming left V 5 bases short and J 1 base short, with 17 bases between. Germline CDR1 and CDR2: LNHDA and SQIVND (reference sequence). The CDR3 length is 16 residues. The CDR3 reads CASSQRLGGANTEAFF. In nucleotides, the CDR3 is TGTGCCAGTAGTCAACGCCTCGGGGGGGCGAACACTGAAGCTTTCTTT. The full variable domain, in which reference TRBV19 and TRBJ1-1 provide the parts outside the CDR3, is DGGITQSPKYLFRKEGQNVTLSCEQNLNHDAMYWYRQDPGQGLRLIYYSQIVNDFQKGDIAEGYSVSREKKESFPLTVTSAQKNPTAFYLCASSQRLGGANTEAFFGQGTRLTVV.

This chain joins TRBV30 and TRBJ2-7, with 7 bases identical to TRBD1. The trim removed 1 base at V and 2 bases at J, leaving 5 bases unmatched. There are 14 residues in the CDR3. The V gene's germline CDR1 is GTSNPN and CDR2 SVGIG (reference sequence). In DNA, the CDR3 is TGTGCCTGGAGTGCAGGACAGGTAACCTACGAGCAGTACTTC. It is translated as CAWSAGQVTYEQYF. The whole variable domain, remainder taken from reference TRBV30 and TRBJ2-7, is SQTIHQWPATLVQPVGSPLSLECTVEGTSNPNLYWYRQAAGRGLQLLFYSVGIGQISSEVPQNLSASRPQDRQFILSSKKLLLSDSGFYLCAWSAGQVTYEQYFGPGTRLTVT.

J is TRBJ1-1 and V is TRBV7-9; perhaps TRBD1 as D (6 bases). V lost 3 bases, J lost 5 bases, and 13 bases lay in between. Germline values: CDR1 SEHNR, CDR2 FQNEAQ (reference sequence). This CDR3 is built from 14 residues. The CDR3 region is CASSFYRRGTEAFF. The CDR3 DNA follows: TGTGCCAGCAGCTTTTATCGTAGGGGGACTGAAGCTTTCTTT.

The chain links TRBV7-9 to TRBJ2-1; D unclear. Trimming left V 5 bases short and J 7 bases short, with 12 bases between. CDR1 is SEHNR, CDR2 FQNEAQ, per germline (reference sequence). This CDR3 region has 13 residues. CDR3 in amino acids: CASSPGSRNEQFF. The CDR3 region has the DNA TGTGCCAGCAGCCCCGGGTCGAGGAATGAGCAGTTCTTC. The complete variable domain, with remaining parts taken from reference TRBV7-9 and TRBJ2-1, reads DTGVSQNPRHKITKRGQNVTFRCDPISEHNRLYWYRQTLGQGPEFLTYFQNEAQLEKSRLLSDRFSAERPKGSFSTLEIQRTEQGDSAMYLCASSPGSRNEQFFGPGTRLTVL.